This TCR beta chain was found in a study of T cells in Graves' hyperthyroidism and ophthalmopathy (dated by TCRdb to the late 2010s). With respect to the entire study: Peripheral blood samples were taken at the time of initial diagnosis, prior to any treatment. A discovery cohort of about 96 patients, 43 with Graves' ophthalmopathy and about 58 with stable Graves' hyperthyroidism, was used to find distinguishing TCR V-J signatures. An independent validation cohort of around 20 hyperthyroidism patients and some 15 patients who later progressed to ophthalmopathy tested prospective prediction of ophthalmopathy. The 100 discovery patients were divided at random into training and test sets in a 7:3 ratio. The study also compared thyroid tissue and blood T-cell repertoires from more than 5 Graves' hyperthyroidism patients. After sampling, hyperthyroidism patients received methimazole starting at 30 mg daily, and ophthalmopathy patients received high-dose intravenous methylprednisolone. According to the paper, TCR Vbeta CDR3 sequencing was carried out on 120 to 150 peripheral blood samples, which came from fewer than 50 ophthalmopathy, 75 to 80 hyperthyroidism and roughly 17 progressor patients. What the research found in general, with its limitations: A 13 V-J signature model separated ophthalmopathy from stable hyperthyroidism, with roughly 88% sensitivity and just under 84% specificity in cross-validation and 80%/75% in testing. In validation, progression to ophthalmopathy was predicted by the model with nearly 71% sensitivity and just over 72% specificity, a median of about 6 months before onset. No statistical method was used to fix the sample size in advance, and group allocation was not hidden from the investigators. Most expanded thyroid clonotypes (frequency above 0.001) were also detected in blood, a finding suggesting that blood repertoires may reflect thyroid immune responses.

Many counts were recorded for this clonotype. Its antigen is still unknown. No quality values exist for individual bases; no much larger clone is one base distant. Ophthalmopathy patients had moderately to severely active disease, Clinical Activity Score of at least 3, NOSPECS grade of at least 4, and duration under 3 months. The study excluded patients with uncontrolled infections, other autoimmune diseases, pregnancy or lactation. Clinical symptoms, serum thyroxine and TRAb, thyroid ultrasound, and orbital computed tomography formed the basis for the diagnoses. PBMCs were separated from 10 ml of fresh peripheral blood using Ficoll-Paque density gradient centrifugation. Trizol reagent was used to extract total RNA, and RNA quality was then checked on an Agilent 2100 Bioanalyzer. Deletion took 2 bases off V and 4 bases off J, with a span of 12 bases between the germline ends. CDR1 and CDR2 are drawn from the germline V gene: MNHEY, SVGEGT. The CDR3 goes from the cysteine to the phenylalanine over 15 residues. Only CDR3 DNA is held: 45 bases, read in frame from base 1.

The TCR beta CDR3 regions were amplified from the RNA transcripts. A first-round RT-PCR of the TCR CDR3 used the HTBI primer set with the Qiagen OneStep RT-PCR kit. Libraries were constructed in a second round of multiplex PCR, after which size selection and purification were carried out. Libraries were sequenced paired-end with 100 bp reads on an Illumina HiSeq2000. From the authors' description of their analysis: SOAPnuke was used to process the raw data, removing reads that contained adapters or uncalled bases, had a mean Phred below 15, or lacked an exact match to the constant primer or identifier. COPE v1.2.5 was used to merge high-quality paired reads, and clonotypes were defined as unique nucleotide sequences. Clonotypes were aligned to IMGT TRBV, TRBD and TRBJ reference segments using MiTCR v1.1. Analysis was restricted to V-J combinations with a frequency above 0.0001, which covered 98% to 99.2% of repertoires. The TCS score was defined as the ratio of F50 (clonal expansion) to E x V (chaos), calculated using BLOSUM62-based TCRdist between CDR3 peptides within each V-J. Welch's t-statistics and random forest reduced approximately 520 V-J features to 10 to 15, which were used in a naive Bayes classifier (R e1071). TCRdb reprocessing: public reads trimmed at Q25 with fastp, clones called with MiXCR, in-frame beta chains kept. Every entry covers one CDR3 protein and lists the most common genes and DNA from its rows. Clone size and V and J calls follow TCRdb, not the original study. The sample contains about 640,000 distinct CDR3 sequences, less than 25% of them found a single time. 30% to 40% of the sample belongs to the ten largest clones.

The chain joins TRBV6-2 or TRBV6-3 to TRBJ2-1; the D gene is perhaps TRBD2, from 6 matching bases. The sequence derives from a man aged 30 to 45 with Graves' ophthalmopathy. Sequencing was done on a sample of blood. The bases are TGTGCCAGCAGTTACGGGCGGGGCAGGTACAATGAGCAGTTCTTC. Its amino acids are CASSYGRGRYNEQFF.